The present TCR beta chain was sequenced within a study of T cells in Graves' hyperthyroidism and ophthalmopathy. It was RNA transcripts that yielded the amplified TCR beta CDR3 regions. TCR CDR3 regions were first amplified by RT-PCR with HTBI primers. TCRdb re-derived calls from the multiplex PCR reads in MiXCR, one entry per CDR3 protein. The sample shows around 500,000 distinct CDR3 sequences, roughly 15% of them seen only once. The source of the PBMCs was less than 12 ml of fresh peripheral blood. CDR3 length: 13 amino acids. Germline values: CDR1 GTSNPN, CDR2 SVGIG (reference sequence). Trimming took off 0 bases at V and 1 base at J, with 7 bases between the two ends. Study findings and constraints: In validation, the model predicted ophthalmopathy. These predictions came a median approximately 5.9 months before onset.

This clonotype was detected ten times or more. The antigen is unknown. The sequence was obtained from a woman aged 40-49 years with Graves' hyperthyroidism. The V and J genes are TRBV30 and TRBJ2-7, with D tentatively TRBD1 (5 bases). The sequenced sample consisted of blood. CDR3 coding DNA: TGTGCCTGGAGTGTTCAGGGATCCTACGAGCAGTACTTC. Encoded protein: CAWSVQGSYEQYF.